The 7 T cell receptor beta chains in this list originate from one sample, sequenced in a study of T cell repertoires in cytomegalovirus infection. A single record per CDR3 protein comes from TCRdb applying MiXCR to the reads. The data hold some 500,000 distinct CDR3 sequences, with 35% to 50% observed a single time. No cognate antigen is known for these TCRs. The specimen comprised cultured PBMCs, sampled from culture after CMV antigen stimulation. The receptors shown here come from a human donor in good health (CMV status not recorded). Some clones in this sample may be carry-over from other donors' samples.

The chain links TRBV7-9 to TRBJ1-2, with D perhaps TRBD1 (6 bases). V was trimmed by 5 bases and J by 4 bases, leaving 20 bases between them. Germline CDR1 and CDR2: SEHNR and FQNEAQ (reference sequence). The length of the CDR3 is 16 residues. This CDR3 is CASSGEGTPEGYGYTF. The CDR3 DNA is TGTGCCAGCAGCGGGGAAGGGACACCGGAGGGCTATGGCTACACCTTC.

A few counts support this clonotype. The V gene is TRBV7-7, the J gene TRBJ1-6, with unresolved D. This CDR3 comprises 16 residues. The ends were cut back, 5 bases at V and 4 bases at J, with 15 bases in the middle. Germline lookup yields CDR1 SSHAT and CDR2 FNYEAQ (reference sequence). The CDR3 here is CASSHGRRAYNSPLHF. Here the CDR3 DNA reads TGTGCCAGCAGCCATGGACGGAGAGCGTATAATTCACCCCTCCACTTT.

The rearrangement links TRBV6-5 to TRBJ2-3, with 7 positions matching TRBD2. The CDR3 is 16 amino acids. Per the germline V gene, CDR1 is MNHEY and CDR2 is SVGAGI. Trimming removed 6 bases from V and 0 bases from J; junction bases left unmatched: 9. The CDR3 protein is CASRQWGGTSTDTQYF. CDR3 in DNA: TGTGCCAGCAGACAGTGGGGGGGGACTAGCACAGATACGCAGTATTTT.

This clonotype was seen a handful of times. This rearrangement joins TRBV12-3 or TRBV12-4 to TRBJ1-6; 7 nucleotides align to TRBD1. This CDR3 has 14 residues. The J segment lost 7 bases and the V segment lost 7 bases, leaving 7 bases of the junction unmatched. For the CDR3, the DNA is TGTGCCAGCACCGTGGACAGGTGGAATTCACCCCTCCACTTT. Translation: CASTVDRWNSPLHF.

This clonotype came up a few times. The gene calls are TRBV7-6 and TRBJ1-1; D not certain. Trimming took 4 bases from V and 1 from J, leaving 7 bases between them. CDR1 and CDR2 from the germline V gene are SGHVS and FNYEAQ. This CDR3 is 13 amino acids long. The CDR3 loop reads CASSSYKNTEAFF. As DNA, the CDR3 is TGTGCCAGCAGCTCGTACAAGAACACTGAAGCTTTCTTT.

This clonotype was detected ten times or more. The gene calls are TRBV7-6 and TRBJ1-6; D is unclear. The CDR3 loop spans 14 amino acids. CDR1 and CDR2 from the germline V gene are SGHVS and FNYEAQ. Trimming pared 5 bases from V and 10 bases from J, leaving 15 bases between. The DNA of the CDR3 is TGTGCCAGCAGCCACGGACGGGCTGAATCACCCCTCCACTTT. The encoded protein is CASSHGRAESPLHF.

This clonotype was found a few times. CDR3 amino acids: CASSQATDRGSFYSPLHF. The CDR3 coding sequence is TGCGCCAGCAGCCAGGCAACGGACAGGGGGTCGTTTTATTCACCCCTCCACTTT. The rearrangement joins TRBV4-1 to TRBJ1-6; 10 nucleotides line up with TRBD1. The germline gives CDR1 MGHRA, CDR2 YSYEKL. The CDR3 is 18 residues long. J gave up 8 bases and V 3 bases, and 13 bases lay outside the gene matches.